What follows describes a single T cell receptor beta chain. This sample is drawn from a study of Ad26.COV2.S vaccination and SARS-CoV-2 variants. The CDR3 is made up of 14 amino acids. Trimming cost V 7 bases and J 2 bases; bases outside gene matches: 5. Germline CDR1 reads ENHRY; CDR2 reads SYGVKD. TCRdb keeps only in-frame clones here, not all; method: immunoSEQ multiplex PCR. This table holds 350,000 to 450,000 clones, around 90% found once. The chain combines TRBV10-3 with TRBJ1-2; 9 bases are a match to TRBD1. The clonotype originates from a human donor who had recovered from COVID-19. The source material was peripheral blood, sampled after recovery from COVID-19. The CDR3 region has the DNA TGTGCCATCACCGGACAGGGGAGCAACTATGGCTACACCTTC. Translating gives CAITGQGSNYGYTF.